This TCR beta chain was retrieved from a study of cytomegalovirus exposure and HLA in healthy donors. The germline V gene has CDR1 MNHEY and CDR2 SMNVEV (reference sequence). The CDR3 sequence is 15 residues long. Trimming left V 5 bases short and J 7 bases short, with 20 bases between. Concerning this clone: Its antigen is undetermined.

General study findings and limits: For TCR beta chains, V- and J-gene trimming was later linked to a missense DCLRE1C variant. Later work found that TCR association rates differed between HLA loci; DRB1 had the most and HLA-C the fewest. An apparent linkage of common viral pathogens to several of the most significant clusters emerged in a later analysis.

13 Jbeta primers and 60 Vbeta primers were used for the PCR. Clones were read by immunoSEQ multiplex PCR, and TCRdb kept only the in-frame ones, dropping some. The sample carries 95,000 to 100,000 clones, 60% to 80% recorded once. The sequencing sample was made of PBMCs. The TCR sequence derives from a female donor in good health and CMV-seronegative. This chain links TRBV27 with TRBJ1-2; unclear D gene. The CDR3 loop is CASSPPGLIQRGYTF. CDR3 DNA: TGTGCCAGCAGTCCCCCTGGCCTTATCCAGCGTGGCTACACCTTC.